This T cell receptor (beta chain) was captured in a study of blood T cell repertoires in COVID-19. In the study overall: Samples came from the United States, Italy and Spain, spanning acute and convalescent COVID-19. T cells, B-cell-depleted T cells, or PBMCs supplied cDNA or gDNA.

Germline loops: CDR1 DFQATT, CDR2 SNEGSKA (reference sequence). Trimming took 3 bases from V and 3 from J, leaving 11 bases between them. CDR3 size: 13 residues. The repertoire was sequenced with immunoSEQ multiplex PCR; TCRdb's copy has only in-frame clones and lacks some. Among roughly 230,000 clones listed, roughly four fifths were seen once. Sequencing input: peripheral blood. This rearrangement joins TRBV20-1 to TRBJ1-1; D gene ambiguous. The receptor comes from a man between 45 and 60 years old with active or convalescent COVID-19. The CDR3 loop reads CSASAQDYTEAFF. The CDR3 DNA reads as TGCAGTGCTAGTGCGCAGGATTACACTGAAGCTTTCTTT.